One and the same sample provided the 27 T cell receptor beta chains below, sequenced in a study of vaccination effects on CD4 cells after COVID-19. When ten to eleven days of culture had elapsed, CD4+ T cells were isolated. No antigen has been assigned to these receptors. Only in-frame clones appear in the TCRdb table, and some are missing; sequencing was by immunoSEQ multiplex PCR. Counted here are 25,000 to 30,000 clones, approximately 60% occurring once; the ten biggest clones make up under 10%. Sequencing was performed on CD4+ T cells from PBMCs cultured without peptide, taken before COVID-19 vaccination. These receptors all come from a human donor who received a COVID-19 vaccine.

The chain has TRBV28 and TRBJ2-7, with D possibly matching TRBD2 (5 bases). There are 16 residues in the CDR3. V lost 3 bases and J 2 bases, leaving 17 bases between the germline ends. Germline V CDR1 and CDR2: MDHEN, SYDVKM. CDR3 protein: CASSFYTKTGTYEQYF. The CDR3 DNA follows: TGTGCCAGCAGTTTCTACACAAAGACCGGGACCTACGAGCAGTACTTC.

J is TRBJ1-3 and V is TRBV27, with D unresolved. CDR3 size: 13 residues. Per germline, CDR1 MNHEY and CDR2 SMNVEV (reference sequence). V was clipped by 8 bases and J by 0 bases, with 8 bases between them. CDR3 sequence (DNA): TGTGCCAGCTACACCCACTCTGGAAACACCATATATTTT. It yields the protein CASYTHSGNTIYF.

The chain couples TRBV5-1 to TRBJ2-1, with 8 bases aligning to TRBD2. V lost 2 bases to trimming and J lost 8 bases; unmatched junction nucleotides: 9. This CDR3 is 15 amino acids long. The V gene's germline CDR1 is SGHRS and CDR2 YFSETQ. The chain's CDR3 is CASSFRISGVDEQFF. The CDR3 DNA is TGCGCCAGCAGCTTCAGGATTAGCGGGGTTGATGAGCAGTTCTTC.

The chain is built from TRBV6-5 and TRBJ1-2, with 10 bases identical to TRBD1. The CDR3 covers 14 residues. Losses at the gene ends were 6 bases for V and 4 bases for J; bases not matched to a gene: 5. Per germline, CDR1 MNHEY and CDR2 SVGAGI. CDR3 sequence: CASRVGQGIYGYTF. The DNA for the CDR3 is TGTGCCAGCAGAGTGGGACAGGGGATCTATGGCTACACCTTC.

V gene TRBV29-1 combines with J gene TRBJ2-1, with 7 positions matching TRBD1. The germline V gene encodes CDR1 SQVTM and CDR2 ANQGSEA. The length of the CDR3 is 12 residues. The V and J ends lost 6 bases and 15 bases, in that order; junction bases with no gene match: 14. CDR3 sequence: CSVNSDRAIWFF. The CDR3 DNA reads as TGCAGCGTCAATAGCGACAGGGCGATTTGGTTCTTC.

V and J are TRBV19 and TRBJ1-5; TRBD1 matches at 8 bases. The junction had 4 bases not matched to a gene; V was cut back by 7 bases and J by 2 bases. CDR1 and CDR2 (germline): LNHDA, SQIVND (reference sequence). CDR3 length: 14 amino acids. CDR3 sequence (DNA): TGTGCCAGTACTGACAGGGGAGGCAATCAGCCCCAGCATTTT. Amino acids: CASTDRGGNQPQHF.

In this sample, this clone turned up a few times. This chain joins TRBV12-3 or TRBV12-4 and TRBJ1-2; 8 positions agree with TRBD1. After removal of 6 bases from V and 5 bases from J, the junction contained 2 bases not matched to a gene. The CDR3 loop spans 12 amino acids. This CDR3 reads CASSRDRYGYTF. The DNA for the CDR3 is TGTGCCAGCAGCAGGGACAGGTATGGCTACACCTTC.

The chain recombines TRBV4-1 with TRBJ1-1; 10 positions match TRBD1. J lost 5 bases, V lost 3 bases, and 15 bases had no gene match. The CDR3 runs 18 residues. CDR1 and CDR2 (germline): MGHRA, YSYEKL. DNA for the CDR3: TGCGCCAGCAGCCATCCGGGACAGGGGTTCGCGGCGAAGACTGAAGCTTTCTTT. It specifies CASSHPGQGFAAKTEAFF.

This chain links TRBV14 with TRBJ1-2; D may be TRBD1 (5 bases). CDR1 is SGHDN, CDR2 FVKESK, per germline. The CDR3 sequence is 15 residues long. V gave up 1 base and J gave up 4 bases, with 13 bases separating them. The CDR3 DNA sequence: TGTGCCAGCAGCCAAGGGGGCTTTGGGGGCTATGGCTACACCTTC. It translates to CASSQGGFGGYGYTF.

V is TRBV2 and J is TRBJ1-4; D remains ambiguous. Trimming removed 4 bases at V and 5 bases at J, with 8 bases between. The length of the CDR3 is 13 residues. Germline-derived CDR1 and CDR2 are SNHLY and FYNNEI. The CDR3 coding sequence is TGTGCCAGCAGTGCTGGTGAGAATGAAAAACTGTTTTTT. Protein: CASSAGENEKLFF.

This clone was recorded once. The chain combines TRBV10-2 with TRBJ1-1; 8 bases line up with TRBD1. The CDR3 runs to 15 residues. V was clipped by 3 bases and J by 4 bases; unmatched bases: 7. Germline V CDR1 and CDR2: WSHSY, SAAADI. The chain's CDR3 is CASSDQGAGRTEAFF. The CDR3, as DNA: TGCGCCAGCAGTGACCAGGGGGCGGGGCGCACTGAAGCTTTCTTT.

This clone is deemed medium-sized. In DNA form, the CDR3 reads TGTGCCAGCAGCCTCGAAAGAAACATTCAGTACTTC. Translation gives CASSLERNIQYF. This sequence joins TRBV11-2 and TRBJ2-4, with D uncertain. Trimming shortened V by 5 bases and J by 6 bases, and 8 bases separated the two germline ends. CDR3 length: 12 residues. Germline lookup yields CDR1 SGHAT and CDR2 FQNNGV. Full variable domain (missing parts from reference TRBV11-2 and TRBJ2-4): EAGVAQSPRYKIIEKRQSVAFWCNPISGHATLYWYQQILGQGPKLLIQFQNNGVVDDSQLPKDRFSAERLKGVDSTLKIQPAKLEDSAVYLCASSLERNIQYFGAGTRLSVL.

The table lists this clone with a few counts. CDR3 DNA: TGTGCCAGCAGCGCTGGACGGTACTCTGGAAACACCATATATTTT. As protein: CASSAGRYSGNTIYF. The chain carries TRBV3-1 (or the pseudogene TRBV3-2) and TRBJ1-3; D is unresolved. The CDR3 length is 15 residues. Trimming shortened V by 5 bases and J by 0 bases, and 11 bases separated the two germline ends. Germline lookup yields CDR1 LGHDT and CDR2 YNNKEL (reference sequence).

This chain links TRBV6-6 with TRBJ2-1, with 10 bases that match TRBD2. The CDR3 spans 15 residues. With V trimmed by 2 bases and J by 7 bases, 5 bases remained unmatched. Germline CDR1 and CDR2: MNHNY and SVGAGI (reference sequence). The CDR3, as DNA: TGTGCCAGCAGTTACGGGACAGCGGGGGGGAATGAGCAGTTCTTC. Protein: CASSYGTAGGNEQFF.

This chain joins TRBV19 and TRBJ1-5; D call uncertain. The V end was cut by 5 bases, the J end by 4 bases, with 21 bases between. CDR1 and CDR2 from the germline V gene are LNHDA and SQIVND (reference sequence). This CDR3 is built from 17 residues. The CDR3 coding sequence is TGTGCCAGTAGTCCGGGGAGTCAGGCGGGCTTAAATCAGCCCCAGCATTTT. Protein product: CASSPGSQAGLNQPQHF.

This clone was detected only a few times. The V and J genes are TRBV7-9 and TRBJ1-3; D is undetermined. Germline values: CDR1 SEHNR, CDR2 FQNEAQ (reference sequence). The CDR3 totals 13 residues. Trimming took off 1 base at V and 0 bases at J, with 1 base between the two ends. CDR3 DNA sequence: TGTGCCAGCAGCTTAGGCTCTGGAAACACCATATATTTT. Amino acids: CASSLGSGNTIYF.

The chain is built from TRBV2 and TRBJ1-1; 9 bases are a match to TRBD1. With V trimmed by 8 bases and J by 4 bases, 8 bases remained unmatched. The CDR3 has 14 residues. The V gene's germline CDR1 is SNHLY and CDR2 FYNNEI. CDR3 residues: CASVRQGVGTEAFF. The CDR3 nucleotides are TGTGCCAGCGTCAGACAGGGGGTAGGCACTGAAGCTTTCTTT.

The genes are TRBV20-1 and TRBJ1-2; D is possibly TRBD1 (5 bases). CDR1 is DFQATT and CDR2 is SNEGSKA in the germline V gene (reference sequence). The CDR3 runs to 15 residues. Trimming left V 3 bases short and J 4 bases short, with 18 bases between. The CDR3 spells CSASPQGTSGYGYTF. The CDR3 DNA reads TGCAGTGCTAGTCCTCAGGGAACCTCAGGCTATGGCTACACCTTC.

The chain uses TRBV5-4 and TRBJ2-3; no clear D. V shed 3 bases and J shed 5 bases, with 10 bases lying between them. The CDR3 has 13 amino acids. Looked up from germline, CDR1 is SGHNT and CDR2 is YYREEE (reference sequence). The CDR3 DNA reads as TGTGCCAGCAGCTCGACTCAAAAAGATACGCAGTATTTT. This codes for CASSSTQKDTQYF.

The chain couples TRBV7-2 to TRBJ2-2, with 12 positions matching TRBD2. Germline V gene sequence: CDR1 SGHTA, CDR2 FQGNSA. V was pared by 5 bases and J by 7 bases, with 11 bases of the junction left unmatched. The CDR3 consists of 17 residues. CDR3 nucleotides: TGTGCCAGCAGCGTTTCTAGCGGGGGGGCTGGCGGCGGGGAGCTGTTTTTT. It translates to CASSVSSGGAGGGELFF. Full variable domain (missing parts from reference TRBV7-2 and TRBJ2-2): GAGVSQSPSNKVTEKGKDVELRCDPISGHTALYWYRQSLGQGLEFLIYFQGNSAPDKSGLPSDRFSAERTGGSVSTLTIQRTQQEDSAVYLCASSVSSGGAGGGELFFGEGSRLTVL.

The chain links TRBV18 to TRBJ2-1; 11 nucleotides line up with TRBD2. Germline V CDR1 and CDR2: KGHSH, LQKENI. J gave up 7 bases and V 3 bases, and 11 bases lay outside the gene matches. The CDR3 sequence is 17 residues long. The CDR3 protein is CASSPGLEGLAVNEQFF. For the CDR3, the DNA is TGTGCCAGCTCACCCGGACTGGAGGGACTAGCGGTAAATGAGCAGTTCTTC.

The V gene is TRBV3-1 (or the pseudogene TRBV3-2), the J gene TRBJ2-1; D uncertain. Trimming removed 4 bases from V and 8 bases from J, with 6 bases in between. This CDR3 spans 11 amino acids. Germline loops: CDR1 LGHDT, CDR2 YNNKEL (reference sequence). This chain's CDR3 is CASSLSYEQFF. The CDR3 DNA is TGTGCCAGCAGCCTGAGCTATGAGCAGTTCTTC.

This clone showed up just once. The chain couples TRBV6-6 to TRBJ2-7; no firm D call. V lost 3 bases to trimming and J lost 6 bases, with 12 bases between them. Germline CDR1 reads MNHNY; CDR2 reads SVGAGI (reference sequence). The CDR3 consists of 13 residues. This CDR3 reads CASSYPPSPEQYF. CDR3 DNA sequence: TGTGCCAGCAGTTATCCACCTAGTCCCGAGCAGTACTTC.

The chain joins TRBV5-6 to TRBJ1-4; D unclear. Germline CDR1 is SGHDT and CDR2 is YYEEEE. V lost 4 bases, J lost 4 bases, and 14 bases lay in between. This CDR3 comprises 15 residues. The CDR3 DNA sequence: TGTGCCAGCAGCCCATACTCCGGAGGTAATGAAAAACTGTTTTTT. Translation: CASSPYSGGNEKLFF.

The rearrangement links TRBV10-3 to TRBJ2-3; D may be TRBD2 (5 bases). The V gene's germline CDR1 is ENHRY and CDR2 SYGVKD. The CDR3 covers 14 residues. V shed 7 bases and J shed 0 bases, with 11 bases lying between them. DNA of the CDR3: TGTGCCATCAAACGTCCTAGCAGCACAGATACGCAGTATTTT. This gives the protein CAIKRPSSTDTQYF.

This chain links TRBV10-3 with TRBJ1-3, with D unresolved. The germline V gene encodes CDR1 ENHRY and CDR2 SYGVKD. V dropped 3 bases and J dropped 0 bases, with 9 bases sitting between them. The CDR3 is 15 amino acids. This CDR3 is CAISDLQNSGNTIYF. The CDR3 bases are TGTGCCATCAGTGATCTCCAAAACTCTGGAAACACCATATATTTT.

This rearrangement joins TRBV27 to TRBJ2-1; 11 bases align to TRBD2. Trimming took 5 bases from V and 8 from J; bases not matched to a gene: 11. The CDR3 spans 16 residues. Germline CDR1 reads MNHEY; CDR2 reads SMNVEV (reference sequence). CDR3 loop: CASSNIAGGRFHEQFF. The CDR3 region has the DNA TGTGCCAGCAGTAACATAGCGGGGGGGCGCTTCCATGAGCAGTTCTTC.